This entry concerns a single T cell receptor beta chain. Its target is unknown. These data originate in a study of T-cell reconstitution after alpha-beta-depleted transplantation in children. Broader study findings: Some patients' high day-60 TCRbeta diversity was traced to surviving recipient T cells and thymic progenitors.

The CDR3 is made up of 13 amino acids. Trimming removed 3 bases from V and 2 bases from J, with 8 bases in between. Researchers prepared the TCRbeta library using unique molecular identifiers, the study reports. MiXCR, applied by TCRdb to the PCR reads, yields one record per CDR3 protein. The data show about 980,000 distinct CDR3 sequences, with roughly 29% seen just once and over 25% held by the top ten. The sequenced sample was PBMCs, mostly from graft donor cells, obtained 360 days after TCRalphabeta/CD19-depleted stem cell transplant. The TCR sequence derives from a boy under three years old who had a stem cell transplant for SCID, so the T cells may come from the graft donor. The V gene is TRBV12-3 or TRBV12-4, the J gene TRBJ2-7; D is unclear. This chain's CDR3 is CASSFHKAYEQYF. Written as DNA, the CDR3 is TGTGCCAGCAGTTTCCACAAAGCCTACGAGCAGTACTTC.